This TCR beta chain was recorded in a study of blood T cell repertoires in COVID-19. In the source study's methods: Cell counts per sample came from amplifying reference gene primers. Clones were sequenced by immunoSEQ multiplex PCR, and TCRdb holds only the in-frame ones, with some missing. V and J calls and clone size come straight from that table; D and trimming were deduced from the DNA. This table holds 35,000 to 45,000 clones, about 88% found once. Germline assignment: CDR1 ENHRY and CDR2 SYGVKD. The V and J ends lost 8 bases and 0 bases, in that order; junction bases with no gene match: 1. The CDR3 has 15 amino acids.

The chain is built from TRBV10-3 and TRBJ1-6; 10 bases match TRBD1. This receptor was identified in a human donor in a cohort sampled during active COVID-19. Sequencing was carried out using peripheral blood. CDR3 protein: CAIRTGGSYNSPLHF. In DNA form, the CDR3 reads TGTGCCATCCGGACAGGGGGCTCCTATAATTCACCCCTCCACTTT.